This T cell receptor (beta chain) was sequenced during a study of neurological immune-mediated disorders. In this sample, this clonotype turned up many times. TCRdb itself ran the 5' RACE reads through MiXCR, one entry per CDR3 protein. The table shows fewer than 85,000 distinct CDR3 sequences, with less than 5.5% occurring only once. Sequenced material: PBMCs. This sequence was found in a woman aged 30 to 39 with multiple sclerosis.

DNA of the CDR3: TGCAGTGCTGACGGGGACACCAGCTCCTACAATGAGCAGTTCTTC. Translated: CSADGDTSSYNEQFF. The genes are TRBV20-1 and TRBJ2-1; TRBD1 might be the D (6 bases). In germline, CDR1 is DFQATT, CDR2 SNEGSKA (reference sequence). There are 15 residues in the CDR3. V lost 5 bases, J lost 0 bases, and 14 bases lay in between.